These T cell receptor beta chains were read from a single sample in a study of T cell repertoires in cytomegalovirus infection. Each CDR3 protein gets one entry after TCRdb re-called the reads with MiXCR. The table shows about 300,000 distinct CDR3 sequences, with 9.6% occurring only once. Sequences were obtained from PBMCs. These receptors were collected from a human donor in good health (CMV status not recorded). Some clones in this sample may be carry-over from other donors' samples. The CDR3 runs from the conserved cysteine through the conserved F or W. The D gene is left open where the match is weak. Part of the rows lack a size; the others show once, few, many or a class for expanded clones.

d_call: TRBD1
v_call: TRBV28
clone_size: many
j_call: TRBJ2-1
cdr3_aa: CASSSPGQRPNEQFF
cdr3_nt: TGTGCCAGCAGTTCGCCGGGACAGAGGCCCAATGAGCAGTTCTTC

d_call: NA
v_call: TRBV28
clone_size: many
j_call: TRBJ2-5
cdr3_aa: CASRLGFQETQYF
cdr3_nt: TGTGCCAGCCGTTTGGGTTTTCAAGAGACCCAGTACTTC

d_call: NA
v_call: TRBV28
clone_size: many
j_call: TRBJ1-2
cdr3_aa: CASSLGSSFNYGYTF
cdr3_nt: TGTGCCAGCAGTCTTGGGAGCTCATTTAACTATGGCTACACCTTC

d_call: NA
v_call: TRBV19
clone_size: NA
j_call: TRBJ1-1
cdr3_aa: CASSQWGLNTEAFF
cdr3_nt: TGTGCCAGTAGTCAATGGGGATTAAACACTGAAGCTTTCTTT

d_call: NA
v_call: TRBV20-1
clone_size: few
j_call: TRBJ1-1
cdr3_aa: CSATPTLNTEAFF
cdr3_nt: TGCAGTGCTACCCCGACCTTGAACACTGAAGCTTTCTTT

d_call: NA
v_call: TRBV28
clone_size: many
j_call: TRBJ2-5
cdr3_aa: CASRPGEFRETQYF
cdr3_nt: TGTGCCAGCAGGCCGGGCGAGTTTAGGGAGACCCAGTACTTC

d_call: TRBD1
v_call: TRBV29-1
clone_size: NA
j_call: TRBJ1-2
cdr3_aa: CSVLQGVSYGYTF
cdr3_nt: TGCAGCGTTCTACAGGGGGTTAGCTATGGCTACACCTTC

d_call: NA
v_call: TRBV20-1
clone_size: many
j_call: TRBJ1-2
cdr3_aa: CSALTPVNYGYTF
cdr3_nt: TGCAGTGCTCTCACTCCAGTCAACTATGGCTACACCTTC

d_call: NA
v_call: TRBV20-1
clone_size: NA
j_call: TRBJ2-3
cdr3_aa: CSGKMGTDTQYF
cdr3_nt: TGCAGTGGAAAAATGGGCACAGATACGCAGTATTTT

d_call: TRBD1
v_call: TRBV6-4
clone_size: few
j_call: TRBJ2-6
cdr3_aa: CASSDSGGAGANVLTF
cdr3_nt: TGTGCCAGCAGTGACTCAGGGGGCGCTGGGGCCAACGTCCTGACTTTC

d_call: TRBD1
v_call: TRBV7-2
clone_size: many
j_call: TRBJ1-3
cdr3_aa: CASSLDRGRGNTIYF
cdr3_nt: TGTGCCAGCAGCTTAGACAGGGGTCGTGGAAACACCATATATTTT

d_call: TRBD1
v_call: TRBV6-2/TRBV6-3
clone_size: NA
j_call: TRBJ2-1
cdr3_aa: CASSHRDRYNEQFF
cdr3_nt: TGTGCCAGCAGTCACCGGGACAGATACAATGAGCAGTTCTTC

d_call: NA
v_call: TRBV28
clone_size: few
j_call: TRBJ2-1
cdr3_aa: CASGELQGTYNEQFF
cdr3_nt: TGTGCCAGCGGCGAATTGCAGGGGACTTACAATGAGCAGTTCTTC

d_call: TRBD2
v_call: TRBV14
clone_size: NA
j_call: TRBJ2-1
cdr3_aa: CASSSGLAGGEQFF
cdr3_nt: TGTGCCAGCAGCTCGGGACTAGCGGGGGGGGAGCAGTTCTTC

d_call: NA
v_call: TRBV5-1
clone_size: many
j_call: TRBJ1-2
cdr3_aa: CASSLGREYYGYTF
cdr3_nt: TGCGCCAGCAGCTTGGGCAGGGAGTACTATGGCTACACCTTC

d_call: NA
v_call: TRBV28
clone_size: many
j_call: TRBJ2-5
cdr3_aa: CASTLDRRRETQYF
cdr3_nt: TGTGCCAGCACCTTAGACCGGAGGAGAGAGACCCAGTACTTC

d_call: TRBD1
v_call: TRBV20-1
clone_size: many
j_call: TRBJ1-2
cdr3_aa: CSAGDREGNYGYTF
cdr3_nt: TGCAGTGCCGGGGACAGGGAAGGGAACTATGGCTACACCTTC

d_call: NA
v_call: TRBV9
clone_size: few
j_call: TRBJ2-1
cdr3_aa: CASSVGYNEQFF
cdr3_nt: TGTGCCAGCAGCGTCGGATACAATGAGCAGTTCTTC

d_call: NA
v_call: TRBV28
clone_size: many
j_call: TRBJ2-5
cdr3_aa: CASGVISTETQYF
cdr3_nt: TGTGCCAGCGGGGTTATTTCAACGGAGACCCAGTACTTC

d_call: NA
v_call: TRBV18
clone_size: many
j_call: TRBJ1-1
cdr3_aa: CASSPLARRGSTEAFF
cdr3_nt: TGTGCCAGCTCACCACTCGCTCGCCGTGGGAGCACTGAAGCTTTCTTT

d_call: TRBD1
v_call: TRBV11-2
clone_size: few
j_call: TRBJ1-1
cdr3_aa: CASSLVQGPGMNTEAFF
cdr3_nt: TGTGCCAGCAGCTTAGTACAGGGGCCGGGAATGAACACTGAAGCTTTCTTT

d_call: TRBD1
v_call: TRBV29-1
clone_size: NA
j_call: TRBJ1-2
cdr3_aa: CSVETGELNYGYTF
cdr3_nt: TGCAGCGTTGAAACAGGGGAACTTAACTATGGCTACACCTTC

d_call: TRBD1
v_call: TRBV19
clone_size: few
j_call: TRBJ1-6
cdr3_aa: CASSGQAPSGSYNSPLHF
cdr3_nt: TGTGCTTCCTCCGGACAGGCCCCATCTGGCTCCTATAATTCACCCCTCCACTTT

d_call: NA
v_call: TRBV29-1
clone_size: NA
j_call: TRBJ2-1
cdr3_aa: CSSGRSSYNEQFF
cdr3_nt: TGCAGCAGTGGGAGAAGCTCCTACAATGAGCAGTTCTTC

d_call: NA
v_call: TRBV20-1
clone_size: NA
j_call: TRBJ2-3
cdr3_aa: CSARVGGYPDTQYF
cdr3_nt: TGCAGTGCTAGAGTAGGGGGGTATCCAGATACGCAGTATTTT

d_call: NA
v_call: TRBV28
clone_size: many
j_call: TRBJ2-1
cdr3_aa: CASRGGIWDEQFF
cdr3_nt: TGTGCCAGCCGCGGGGGCATATGGGATGAGCAGTTCTTC

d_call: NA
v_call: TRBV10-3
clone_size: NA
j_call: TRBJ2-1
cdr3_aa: CAISAQGGNEQFF
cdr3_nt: TGTGCCATCAGTGCCCAGGGAGGCAATGAGCAGTTCTTC

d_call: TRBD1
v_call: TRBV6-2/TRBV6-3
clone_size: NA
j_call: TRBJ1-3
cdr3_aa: CVSRSGQDGNTIYF
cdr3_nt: TGTGTCAGCAGATCGGGACAGGATGGAAACACCATATATTTT

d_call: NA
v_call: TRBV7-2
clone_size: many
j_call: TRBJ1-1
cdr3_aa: CASSLGVTVNTEAFF
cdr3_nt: TGTGCCAGCAGCTTAGGAGTGACCGTGAACACTGAAGCTTTCTTT

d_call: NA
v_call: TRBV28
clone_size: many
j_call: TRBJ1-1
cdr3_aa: CASRTIHGEKGDFTEAFF
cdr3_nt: TGTGCCAGCAGAACAATACACGGCGAAAAGGGGGACTTCACTGAAGCTTTCTTT

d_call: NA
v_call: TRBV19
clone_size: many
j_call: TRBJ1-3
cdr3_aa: CASSTGISGNTIYF
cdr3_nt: TGTGCCAGTAGTACAGGGATCTCTGGAAACACCATATATTTT

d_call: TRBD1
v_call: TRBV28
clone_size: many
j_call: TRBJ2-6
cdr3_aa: CASSRWGQTGANVLTF
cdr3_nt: TGTGCCAGCAGTAGATGGGGACAGACTGGGGCCAACGTCCTGACTTTC

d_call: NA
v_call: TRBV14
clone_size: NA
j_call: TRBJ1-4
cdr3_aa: CASSQDVAREKLFF
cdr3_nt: TGTGCCAGCAGCCAAGACGTGGCTAGAGAAAAACTGTTTTTT

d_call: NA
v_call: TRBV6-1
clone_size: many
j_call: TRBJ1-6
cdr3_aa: CASRVVRESRNSPLHF
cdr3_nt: TGTGCCAGCAGGGTAGTAAGGGAAAGCAGGAATTCACCCCTCCACTTT

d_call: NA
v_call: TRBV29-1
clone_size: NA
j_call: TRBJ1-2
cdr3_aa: CSVEESGLGYGYTF
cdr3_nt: TGCAGCGTTGAAGAATCGGGGTTAGGGTATGGCTACACCTTC

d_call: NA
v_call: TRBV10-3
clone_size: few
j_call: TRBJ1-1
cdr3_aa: CAISETRDTEAFF
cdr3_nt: TGTGCCATCAGTGAGACCAGGGACACTGAAGCTTTCTTT

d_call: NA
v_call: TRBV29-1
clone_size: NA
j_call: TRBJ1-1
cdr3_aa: CSVEGGPWGLTEAFF
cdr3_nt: TGCAGCGTTGAAGGGGGGCCCTGGGGGCTCACTGAAGCTTTCTTT

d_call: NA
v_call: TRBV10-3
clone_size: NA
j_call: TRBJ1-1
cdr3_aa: CAINTGREAFF
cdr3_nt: TGTGCCATCAACACTGGACGTGAAGCTTTCTTT

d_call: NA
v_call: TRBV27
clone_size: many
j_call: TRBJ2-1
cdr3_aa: CASSFYEIPYNEQFF
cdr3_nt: TGTGCCAGCAGTTTCTATGAGATTCCTTACAATGAGCAGTTCTTC

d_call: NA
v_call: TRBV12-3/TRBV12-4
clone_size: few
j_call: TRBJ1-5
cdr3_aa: CASSFGVSGNQPQHF
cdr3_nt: TGTGCCAGCAGTTTCGGGGTCTCGGGCAATCAGCCCCAGCATTTT

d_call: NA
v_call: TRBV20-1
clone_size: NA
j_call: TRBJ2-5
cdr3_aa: CSARGGGRQARGPKEGETQYF
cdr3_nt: TGCAGTGCCCGAGGAGGGGGTCGGCAAGCAAGGGGACCAAAAGAGGGGGAGACCCAGTACTTC

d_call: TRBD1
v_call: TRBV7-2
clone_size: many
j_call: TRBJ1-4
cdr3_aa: CASSETQGATNEKLFF
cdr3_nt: TGTGCCAGCAGCGAAACCCAGGGGGCTACTAATGAAAAACTGTTTTTT

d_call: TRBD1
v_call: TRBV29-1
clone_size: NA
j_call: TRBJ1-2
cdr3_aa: CSVDGMTGTNYGYTF
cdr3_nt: TGCAGCGTTGACGGTATGACAGGGACTAACTATGGCTACACCTTC

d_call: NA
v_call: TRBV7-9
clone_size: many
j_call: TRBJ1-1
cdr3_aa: CASSPGQVLNTEAFF
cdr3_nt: TGTGCCAGCAGCCCCGGGCAGGTTCTGAACACTGAAGCTTTCTTT

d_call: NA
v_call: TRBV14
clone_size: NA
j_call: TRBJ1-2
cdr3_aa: CASSQGQVYGCTF
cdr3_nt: TGTGCCAGCAGCCAAGGACAGGTCTACGGCTGCACCTTC